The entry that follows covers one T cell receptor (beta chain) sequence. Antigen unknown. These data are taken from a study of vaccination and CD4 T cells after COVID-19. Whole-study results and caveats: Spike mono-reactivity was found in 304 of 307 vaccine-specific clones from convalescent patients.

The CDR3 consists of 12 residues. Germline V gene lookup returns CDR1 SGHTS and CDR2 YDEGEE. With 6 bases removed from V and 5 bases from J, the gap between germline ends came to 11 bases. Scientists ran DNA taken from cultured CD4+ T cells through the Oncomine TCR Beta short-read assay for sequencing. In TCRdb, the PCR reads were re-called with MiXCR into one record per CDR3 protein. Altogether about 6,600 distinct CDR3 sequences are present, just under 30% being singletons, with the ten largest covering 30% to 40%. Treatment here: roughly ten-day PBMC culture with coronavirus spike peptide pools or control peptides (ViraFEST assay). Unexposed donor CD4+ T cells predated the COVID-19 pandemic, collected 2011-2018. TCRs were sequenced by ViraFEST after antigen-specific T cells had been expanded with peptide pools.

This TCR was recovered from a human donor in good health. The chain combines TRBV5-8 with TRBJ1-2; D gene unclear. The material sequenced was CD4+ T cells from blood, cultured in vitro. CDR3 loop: CASNEGHYGYTF. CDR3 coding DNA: TGTGCCAGCAACGAAGGGCATTATGGCTACACCTTC.